This is a list of T cell receptor beta chains from one sample in a study of T-cell memory formation after mild COVID-19. TCRdb itself ran the 5' RACE reads through MiXCR, one entry per CDR3 protein. The data show 500,000 to 650,000 distinct CDR3 sequences, roughly 22% seen once. Sequenced material: PBMCs or a T cell subset sorted from them (not recorded which). The receptors derive from an adult woman who had mild COVID-19 (a few samples of this study predate the infection). Cell type and time point are not known. Each CDR3 is given with its conserved first and last residue. A D gene is named only where the DNA matches it firmly. Clone sizes are given selectively: once, few, many, or a class where the clone is expanded.

d_call: TRBD2
clone_size: .
j_call: TRBJ2-1
v_call: TRBV9
cdr3_nt: TGTGCCAGCAGCGTAGCTAGGCGGGAGGGCCCCAATGAGCAGTTCTTC
cdr3_aa: CASSVARREGPNEQFF

d_call: .
clone_size: few
j_call: TRBJ2-7
v_call: TRBV7-6
cdr3_nt: TGTGCCAGCAGCACACAGCGGAGCGCCTACGAGCAGTACTTC
cdr3_aa: CASSTQRSAYEQYF

d_call: .
clone_size: few
j_call: TRBJ2-7
v_call: TRBV12-3/TRBV12-4
cdr3_nt: TGTGCCAGCAGTTTATACATCCACGAGCAGTACTTC
cdr3_aa: CASSLYIHEQYF

d_call: .
clone_size: .
j_call: TRBJ2-2
v_call: TRBV7-7
cdr3_nt: TGTGCCAGCAGCTCGGGACGGCAGAACACCGGGGAGCTGTTTTTT
cdr3_aa: CASSSGRQNTGELFF

d_call: .
clone_size: .
j_call: TRBJ2-4
v_call: TRBV12-3/TRBV12-4
cdr3_nt: TGTGCCAGCAGACGACTAGGTGAAGCCAAAAACATTCAGTACTTC
cdr3_aa: CASRRLGEAKNIQYF

d_call: .
clone_size: few
j_call: TRBJ1-2
v_call: TRBV12-3/TRBV12-4
cdr3_nt: TGTGCCAGCAGTTCTTGGACAATCGATGGCTACACCTTC
cdr3_aa: CASSSWTIDGYTF

d_call: TRBD2
clone_size: .
j_call: TRBJ2-1
v_call: TRBV6-2/TRBV6-3
cdr3_nt: TGTGCCAGCAGTTACGGCAGGCGGGGGAGCTCCTACAATGAGCAGTTCTTC
cdr3_aa: CASSYGRRGSSYNEQFF

d_call: .
clone_size: .
j_call: TRBJ2-7
v_call: TRBV6-1
cdr3_nt: TGTGCCAGCAGTGAAGCGGGGGCGGGGTACGAGCAGTACTTC
cdr3_aa: CASSEAGAGYEQYF

d_call: .
clone_size: .
j_call: TRBJ2-3
v_call: TRBV19
cdr3_nt: TGTGCCAGTCTCGGGGAGAACACAGATACGCAGTATTTT
cdr3_aa: CASLGENTDTQYF

d_call: .
clone_size: .
j_call: TRBJ2-2
v_call: TRBV30
cdr3_nt: TGTGCCTGGACAGGGAGAACCGGGGAGCTGTTTTTT
cdr3_aa: CAWTGRTGELFF

d_call: TRBD2
clone_size: .
j_call: TRBJ2-1
v_call: TRBV24-1
cdr3_nt: TGTGCCACCAGTGATCAGCTAGCGGGATCCTACAATGAGCAGTTCTTC
cdr3_aa: CATSDQLAGSYNEQFF

d_call: .
clone_size: few
j_call: TRBJ1-4
v_call: TRBV7-8
cdr3_nt: TGTGCCAGCAGCTTAGATTACGGGGGAAAACTGTTTTTT
cdr3_aa: CASSLDYGGKLFF

d_call: TRBD1
clone_size: .
j_call: TRBJ1-1
v_call: TRBV7-9
cdr3_nt: TGTGCCAGCAGCTTAGAGTGGGACAGCGGGAACACTGAAGCTTTCTTT
cdr3_aa: CASSLEWDSGNTEAFF

d_call: TRBD1
clone_size: .
j_call: TRBJ2-3
v_call: TRBV5-1
cdr3_nt: TGCGCCAGCTCCGGGGCAGGGGGTATCGACACAGATACGCAGTATTTT
cdr3_aa: CASSGAGGIDTDTQYF

d_call: .
clone_size: .
j_call: TRBJ1-1
v_call: TRBV4-1
cdr3_nt: TGCGCCAGCAGCCACCTGATGAACACTGAAGCTTTCTTT
cdr3_aa: CASSHLMNTEAFF

d_call: .
clone_size: few
j_call: TRBJ1-3
v_call: TRBV6-1
cdr3_nt: TGTGCCAGCAGTATACGCGCGGGGGGAAATGGAAACACCATATATTTT
cdr3_aa: CASSIRAGGNGNTIYF